Listed below are T cell receptor beta chains from one sample, sequenced in a study of T cell repertoires in cytomegalovirus infection. Each CDR3 protein is one row after TCRdb ran MiXCR on the reads. The repertoire holds fewer than 350,000 distinct CDR3 sequences, with roughly 28% as singletons. These receptors have no known antigen. The sample here was cultured PBMCs, taken from culture after CMV antigen stimulation. The receptors derive from a human donor in good health (CMV status not recorded). Some clones in this sample may be carry-over from other donors' samples. The CDR3 runs from the conserved cysteine through the conserved F or W. A D gene is named only where the DNA matches it firmly. Clone size, where shown, is once, few, many, or a class for clones that have expanded.

J: TRBJ1-1; D: TRBD1; size: -; V: TRBV6-2/TRBV6-3; DNA: TGTGCCAGCAGTTACGGTTGGGACAGGAACACTGAAGCTTTCTTT; CDR3: CASSYGWDRNTEAFF
J: TRBJ2-5; D: -; size: many; V: TRBV5-4; DNA: TGTGCCAGCAGCTTGGAGTTGGGGACCGGGGAGACCCAGTACTTC; CDR3: CASSLELGTGETQYF
J: TRBJ2-5; D: -; size: many; V: TRBV24-1; DNA: TGTGCCACCAGTGATTACAGGGATGCGTCACCAGAGACCCAGTACTTC; CDR3: CATSDYRDASPETQYF
J: TRBJ1-1; D: TRBD1; size: -; V: TRBV6-1; DNA: TGTGCCAGCAGTGAGACTAAGACAGGGGATGCTTTCTTT; CDR3: CASSETKTGDAFF
J: TRBJ1-4; D: TRBD1; size: -; V: TRBV7-6; DNA: TGTGCCAGCAGCTGGGGACAGGGGGAAGAAAAACTGTTTTTT; CDR3: CASSWGQGEEKLFF
J: TRBJ1-5; D: -; size: many; V: TRBV19; DNA: TGTGCCAGTAGTTTCGAGAGAGACAATCAGCCCCAGCATTTT; CDR3: CASSFERDNQPQHF
J: TRBJ2-3; D: TRBD1; size: -; V: TRBV5-4; DNA: TGTGCCAGCAGCTGGGGACAGATCACAGATACGCAGTATTTT; CDR3: CASSWGQITDTQYF
J: TRBJ1-1; D: TRBD1; size: once; V: TRBV28; DNA: TGTGCCAGCAGTTTAGAGGACAGGTGGGGAGCTTTCTTT; CDR3: CASSLEDRWGAFF
J: TRBJ1-5; D: -; size: -; V: TRBV19; DNA: TGTGCCAGTAGTGGAGAAAGGAATCAGCCCCAGCATTTT; CDR3: CASSGERNQPQHF
J: TRBJ2-1; D: TRBD2; size: -; V: TRBV20-1; DNA: TGCAGTGCTTGGGGGACTACCAATGAGCAGTTCTTC; CDR3: CSAWGTTNEQFF
J: TRBJ2-1; D: -; size: few; V: TRBV4-1; DNA: TGCGCCAGCAGCCAAGGACCCCTAGGAGCGCACCGATCCTACAATGAGCAGTTCTTC; CDR3: CASSQGPLGAHRSYNEQFF
J: TRBJ2-3; D: TRBD2; size: -; V: TRBV9; DNA: TGTGCCAGCAGCGTAGCTGCGACTAGCGGCACAGATACGCAGTATTTT; CDR3: CASSVAATSGTDTQYF
J: TRBJ1-6; D: TRBD1; size: many; V: TRBV11-2; DNA: TGTGCCAGCAGCCCCATAGGGACAGGGGGCTCACCCCTCCACTTT; CDR3: CASSPIGTGGSPLHF
J: TRBJ2-3; D: TRBD1; size: -; V: TRBV2; DNA: TGTGCCAGCAGTACGCGCCCCGGGACAGGGAGCACAGATACGCAGTATTTT; CDR3: CASSTRPGTGSTDTQYF
J: TRBJ2-3; D: -; size: -; V: TRBV7-2; DNA: TGTGCCAGCAGCGGGGGGGCTTCAAGTTGGGCGCAGTATTTT; CDR3: CASSGGASSWAQYF
J: TRBJ2-5; D: TRBD1; size: few; V: TRBV4-1; DNA: TGCGCCAGCAGCCAGATGGACAGGGGCGCACCCTCCCAAGAGACCCAGTACTTC; CDR3: CASSQMDRGAPSQETQYF
J: TRBJ1-4; D: TRBD1; size: -; V: TRBV4-2; DNA: TGTGCCAGCAGCCAAGCGGGACAGGCAACTAATGAAAAACTGTTTTTT; CDR3: CASSQAGQATNEKLFF
J: TRBJ2-5; D: -; size: -; V: TRBV2; DNA: TGTGCCAGCAGTGAAGACGTTAGCAGGGGAGAAGAGACCCAGTACTTC; CDR3: CASSEDVSRGEETQYF
J: TRBJ1-2; D: -; size: many; V: TRBV7-3; DNA: TGTGCCAGCAGCTCAACGGGATCTATTGCCTATGGCTACACCTTC; CDR3: CASSSTGSIAYGYTF
J: TRBJ2-2; D: TRBD2; size: -; V: TRBV20-1; DNA: TGCAGTGCTGGAGGACTAGCGGGAGGGGGGGAGCTGTTTTTT; CDR3: CSAGGLAGGGELFF
J: TRBJ1-5; D: -; size: -; V: TRBV2; DNA: TGTGCCAGCAGTGAAGGTATCAGCCTCAATCAGCCCCAGCATTTT; CDR3: CASSEGISLNQPQHF
J: TRBJ1-5; D: -; size: many; V: TRBV6-1; DNA: TGTGCCAGCACCGAACAGTTCAATCAGCCCCAGCATTTT; CDR3: CASTEQFNQPQHF
J: TRBJ1-1; D: -; size: -; V: TRBV7-9; DNA: TGTGCCACCGAGGGGACTCGGAACACTGAAGCTTTCTTT; CDR3: CATEGTRNTEAFF
J: TRBJ2-1; D: TRBD2; size: -; V: TRBV19; DNA: TGTGCCAGTAACGACGGACTAGCGGATTACAATGAGCAGTTCTTC; CDR3: CASNDGLADYNEQFF
J: TRBJ2-3; D: TRBD2; size: many; V: TRBV7-8; DNA: TGTGCCAGCAGCTTACGCGGGAGTGGTGAAACAGATACGCAGTATTTT; CDR3: CASSLRGSGETDTQYF
J: TRBJ1-4; D: -; size: -; V: TRBV6-5; DNA: TGTGCCAGCAGTTACAGAGGGAGGGAAAAACTGTTTTTT; CDR3: CASSYRGREKLFF
J: TRBJ2-1; D: -; size: -; V: TRBV6-6; DNA: TGTGCCAGCAGTTACTCTGGTAGTCAGAATGAGCAGTTCTTC; CDR3: CASSYSGSQNEQFF
J: TRBJ2-7; D: -; size: -; V: TRBV7-9; DNA: TGTGCCAGCAGCTTAGGGGGGACCGAGCAGTACTTC; CDR3: CASSLGGTEQYF
J: TRBJ1-1; D: -; size: few; V: TRBV11-2; DNA: TGTGCCAGCAGCCCCCAAGGCCGGAAGAACACTGAAGCTTTCTTT; CDR3: CASSPQGRKNTEAFF
J: TRBJ2-3; D: -; size: -; V: TRBV7-8; DNA: TGTGCCAGCAGCCGCTACGCGGGTTCGGTGGATACGCAGTATTTT; CDR3: CASSRYAGSVDTQYF
J: TRBJ2-7; D: -; size: -; V: TRBV11-3; DNA: TGTGCCAGCAGCCGCGGACAGACGTACGAGCAGTACTTC; CDR3: CASSRGQTYEQYF
J: TRBJ1-5; D: -; size: many; V: TRBV7-2; DNA: TGTGCCAGCAGCCTCCGGGACTACCAGCCCCAGCATTTT; CDR3: CASSLRDYQPQHF
J: TRBJ2-7; D: -; size: few; V: TRBV7-2; DNA: TGTGCCAGCAGAAACCACCGGGACTCCCATCACGAGCAGTACTTC; CDR3: CASRNHRDSHHEQYF
J: TRBJ2-3; D: -; size: -; V: TRBV7-2; DNA: TGTGCCAGCAGCTACGGGGCCACAGATACGCAGTATTTT; CDR3: CASSYGATDTQYF
J: TRBJ1-4; D: -; size: -; V: TRBV29-1; DNA: TGCAGCGTTGTGTCCGGGACCGTCGAAAAACTGTTTTTT; CDR3: CSVVSGTVEKLFF
J: TRBJ2-1; D: -; size: few; V: TRBV12-3/TRBV12-4; DNA: TGTGCCAGCAGTTTTTTTGACTGGACCACATACAATGAGCAGTTCTTC; CDR3: CASSFFDWTTYNEQFF
J: TRBJ1-2; D: -; size: -; V: TRBV30; DNA: TGTGCCTGGAAACTGGGGTTAGTCTATGGCTACACCTTC; CDR3: CAWKLGLVYGYTF
J: TRBJ1-3; D: -; size: -; V: TRBV15; DNA: TGTGCCACCAGCAGAGAAGCTGGCTCTGGAAACACCATATATTTT; CDR3: CATSREAGSGNTIYF
J: TRBJ2-7; D: -; size: few; V: TRBV9; DNA: TGTGCCAGCAGCGTCCGGGACTTCTCCTACGAGCAGTACTTC; CDR3: CASSVRDFSYEQYF